This T cell receptor beta chain comes out of a study of metastatic and nonmetastatic thyroid tumors. At the level of the study: Both malignant and benign thyroid patients supplied peripheral blood and tumor or nodule tissue samples, across which the repertoires of these patients were then compared.

Germline-derived CDR1 and CDR2 are SGHAT and FQNNGV. There are 15 residues in the CDR3. TCRdb re-clonotyped the PCR reads through MiXCR. Of roughly 75,000 clones listed, around 13% are singletons. About this clone itself: A read error may explain this, as a much larger clone is one base away. The same CDR3 also results from other DNA sequences found in this sample.

Each patient came to thyroid surgery without any prior treatment (of any kind). Sequenced material: tumor tissue. The gene calls are TRBV11-2 and TRBJ2-7, with unresolved D. This TCR derives from a female donor with papillary thyroid cancer or a benign thyroid nodule (not recorded which). Some clones in this sample may be carry-over from other donors' samples. Here the CDR3 reads CASSSPGDTSHEQYF. In DNA, the CDR3 is TGTGCCAGCAGCTCCCCAGGTGACACCTCCCACGAGCAGTACTTC.